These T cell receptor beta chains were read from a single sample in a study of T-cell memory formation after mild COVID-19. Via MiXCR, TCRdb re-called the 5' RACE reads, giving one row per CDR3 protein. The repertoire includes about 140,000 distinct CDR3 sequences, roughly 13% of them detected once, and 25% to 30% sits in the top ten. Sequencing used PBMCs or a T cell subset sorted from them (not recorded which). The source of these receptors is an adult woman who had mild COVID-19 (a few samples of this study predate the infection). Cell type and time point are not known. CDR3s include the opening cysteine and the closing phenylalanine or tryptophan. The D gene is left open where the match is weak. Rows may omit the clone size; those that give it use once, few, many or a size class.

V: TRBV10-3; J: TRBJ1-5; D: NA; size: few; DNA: TGTGCCATCAGTGAGTCGGTGCGGACCACTCAGCCCCAGCATTTT; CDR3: CAISESVRTTQPQHF
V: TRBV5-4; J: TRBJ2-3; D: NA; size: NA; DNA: TGTGCCAGCAGCTCCTCCCAGGGGGGGCCAACAGATACGCAGTATTTT; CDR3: CASSSSQGGPTDTQYF
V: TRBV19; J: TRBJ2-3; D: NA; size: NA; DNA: TGTGCCAGTACCAATGACCCGGGGGAGGGCACAGATACGCAGTATTTT; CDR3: CASTNDPGEGTDTQYF
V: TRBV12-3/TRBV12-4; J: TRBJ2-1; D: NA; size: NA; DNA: TGTGCCAGCAGTACTAATGAGCAGTTCTTC; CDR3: CASSTNEQFF
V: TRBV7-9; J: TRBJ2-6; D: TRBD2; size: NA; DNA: TGTGCCAGCCTGCTCCCGGCTAGCGGAGATCCGCCATCTGGGGCCAACGTCCTGACTTTC; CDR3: CASLLPASGDPPSGANVLTF
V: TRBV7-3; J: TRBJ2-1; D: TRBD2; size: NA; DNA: TGTGCCAGCAGCTTAACAGGGAGGGCGGGTTACAATGAGCAGTTCTTC; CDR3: CASSLTGRAGYNEQFF
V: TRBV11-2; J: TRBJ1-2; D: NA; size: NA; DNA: TGTGCCAGCAGCTTATTTTCTTTTCTGGGGAGTGAGGATGGCTACACCTTC; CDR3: CASSLFSFLGSEDGYTF
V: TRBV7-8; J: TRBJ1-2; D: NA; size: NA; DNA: TGTGCCAGCAGCTTAGAGCCCACACAGGGCTACACCTTC; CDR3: CASSLEPTQGYTF
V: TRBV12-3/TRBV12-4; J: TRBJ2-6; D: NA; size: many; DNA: TGTGCCAGCAGTTTAGAGGGGAGCTCTGGGGCCAACGTCCTGACTTTC; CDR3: CASSLEGSSGANVLTF
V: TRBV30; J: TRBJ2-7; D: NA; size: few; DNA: TGTGCCTGGCGGGGGGCTGGGTACGAGCAGTACTTC; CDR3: CAWRGAGYEQYF
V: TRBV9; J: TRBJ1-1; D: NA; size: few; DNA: TGTGCCAGCAGCGTAGCCTTAAGTTACACTGAAGCTTTCTTT; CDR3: CASSVALSYTEAFF
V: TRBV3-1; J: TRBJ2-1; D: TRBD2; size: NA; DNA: TGTGCCAGCGCCCTAGCGGGAGTGGGGAATGAGCAGTTCTTC; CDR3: CASALAGVGNEQFF
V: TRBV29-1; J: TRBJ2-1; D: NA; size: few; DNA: TGCAGCGTTGCAAAGGGGCCCGAGCAGTTCTTC; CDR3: CSVAKGPEQFF
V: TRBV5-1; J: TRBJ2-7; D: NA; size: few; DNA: TGCGCCAGCAGCCTCGGGGGACAGAACTACGAGCAGTACTTC; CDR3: CASSLGGQNYEQYF
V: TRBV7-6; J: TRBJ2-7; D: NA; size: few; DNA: TGTGCCAGCAGCTTAGAATCCCTTCCCTACGAGCAGTACTTC; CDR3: CASSLESLPYEQYF
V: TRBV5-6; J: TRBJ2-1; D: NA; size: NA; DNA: TGTGCCAGCAGCTTGGGGGACTACAATGAGCAGTTCTTC; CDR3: CASSLGDYNEQFF
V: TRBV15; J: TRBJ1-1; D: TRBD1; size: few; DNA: TGTGCCACCAGCAGCTACAGGGGGGCGCCTGAAGCTTTCTTT; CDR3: CATSSYRGAPEAFF
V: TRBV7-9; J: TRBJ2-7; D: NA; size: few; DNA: TGTGCCAGCAGCTGGCCCGCGGCCGAGCAGTACTTC; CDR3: CASSWPAAEQYF
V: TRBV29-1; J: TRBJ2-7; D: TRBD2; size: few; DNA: TGCAGCGTCCCCGGGACTAGCGGGTACGAGCAGTACTTC; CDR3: CSVPGTSGYEQYF
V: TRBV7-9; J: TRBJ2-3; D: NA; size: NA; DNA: TGTGCCAGCAGCCCTGCAGTAGGTGGCGATACGCAGTATTTT; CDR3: CASSPAVGGDTQYF
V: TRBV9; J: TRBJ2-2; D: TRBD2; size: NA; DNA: TGTGCCAGCAGCGAAAAGCGGGGGCATCCGAACACCGGGGAGCTGTTTTTT; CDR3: CASSEKRGHPNTGELFF
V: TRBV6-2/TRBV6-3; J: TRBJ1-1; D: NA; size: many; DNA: TGTGCCAGCAGCCTCCCCCCCTTCGGCCCGGGACTGGGGAGAGGGAACACTGAAGCTTTCTTT; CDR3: CASSLPPFGPGLGRGNTEAFF
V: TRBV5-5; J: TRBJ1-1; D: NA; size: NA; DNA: TGTGCCAGCAGCTCCGACAGCAACACTGAAGCTTTCTTT; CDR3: CASSSDSNTEAFF
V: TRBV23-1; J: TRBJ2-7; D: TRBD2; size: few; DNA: TGCGCCAGCAGACCTCCGAGGGAGGGAGACTACGAGCAGTACTTC; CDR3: CASRPPREGDYEQYF
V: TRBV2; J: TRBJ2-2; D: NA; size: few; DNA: TGTGCCAGCAGCGCCGGGACTGACGTGGCCGGGGAGCTGTTTTTT; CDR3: CASSAGTDVAGELFF
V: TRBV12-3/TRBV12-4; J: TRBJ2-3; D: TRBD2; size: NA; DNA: TGTGCCAGCAGTACCCTAGCGGGGACCACAGATACGCAGTATTTT; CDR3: CASSTLAGTTDTQYF
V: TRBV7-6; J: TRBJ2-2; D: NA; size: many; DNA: TGTGCCAGCAGCACCTGGGTGAAGGGCACCGGGGAGCTGTTTTTT; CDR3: CASSTWVKGTGELFF
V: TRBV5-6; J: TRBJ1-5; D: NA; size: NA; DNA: TGTGCCAGCAGCCTACACCCCGATAGCAATCAGCCCCAGCATTTT; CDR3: CASSLHPDSNQPQHF
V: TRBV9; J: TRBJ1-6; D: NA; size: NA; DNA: TGTGCCAGCAGCCCATCGGGGGGGCCGTATAATTCACCCCTCCACTTT; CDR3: CASSPSGGPYNSPLHF
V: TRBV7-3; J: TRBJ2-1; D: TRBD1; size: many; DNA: TGTGCCAGCAGCTTAGTGGACAGGGGTGGTGAGCAGTTCTTC; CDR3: CASSLVDRGGEQFF
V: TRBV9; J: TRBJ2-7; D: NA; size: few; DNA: TGTGCCAGCAGCGTAGGGTCAGGGTCGTGGGACGAGCAGTACTTC; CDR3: CASSVGSGSWDEQYF
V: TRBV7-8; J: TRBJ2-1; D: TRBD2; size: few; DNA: TGTGCCAGCAGCCCGAAGACCGGGACTAGGGTAAATGAGCAGTTCTTC; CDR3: CASSPKTGTRVNEQFF
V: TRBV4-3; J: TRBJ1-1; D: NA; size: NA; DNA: TGCGCCAGCAGCCATCGAGAGGGGGACACTGAAGCTTTCTTT; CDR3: CASSHREGDTEAFF
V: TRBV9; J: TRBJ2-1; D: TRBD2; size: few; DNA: TGTGCCAGCAGCGTAGTTCCTAGCGGGGGCAACAATGAGCAGTTCTTC; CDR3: CASSVVPSGGNNEQFF
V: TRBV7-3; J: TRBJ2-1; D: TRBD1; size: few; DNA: TGTGCCAGCAGCTCAACAGGGGGCGGTGACAATGAGCAGTTCTTC; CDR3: CASSSTGGGDNEQFF
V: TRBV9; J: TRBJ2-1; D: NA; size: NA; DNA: TGTGCCAGCAGCGTGAACAGGGTCGGGGGCTCCTACAATGAGCAGTTCTTC; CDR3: CASSVNRVGGSYNEQFF